These 5 T cell receptor beta chains were sequenced from one sample in a study of cytomegalovirus exposure and HLA in healthy donors. Libraries were prepared by immunoSEQ multiplex PCR; TCRdb keeps only in-frame clonotypes and omits some of them. The table has under 75,000 clones, around four fifths seen once. Sequencing was carried out using PBMCs. Receptors originate from a man aged 25 to 45 in good health and CMV-seronegative.

The V call is TRBV10-3, the J call TRBJ1-2; the match to TRBD1 covers 9 bases. This CDR3 comprises 16 residues. V was pared by 10 bases and J by 0 bases, with 12 bases of the junction left unmatched. The germline gives CDR1 ENHRY, CDR2 SYGVKD. The CDR3 coding sequence is TGTGCCAGCAACCGGGACGGGACAGGGTCTAACTATGGCTACACCTTC. This gives the protein CASNRDGTGSNYGYTF.

A few counts support this clone. A junction end diverges from the germline sequence, so it may reflect a read error. This rearrangement joins TRBV28 to TRBJ2-7; 7 bases fit TRBD1. CDR3 size: 10 residues. The germline V gene encodes CDR1 MDHEN and CDR2 SYDVKM. The CDR3 nucleotides read TGTGCCAGCAGTGACACAAGGGGGCCGTTC. Translated: CASSDTRGPF.

The chain couples TRBV6-1 to TRBJ1-2; D is possibly TRBD1 (6 bases). The CDR3 consists of 13 residues. Germline V lookup: CDR1 MNHNS, CDR2 SASEGT. V lost 11 bases, J lost 5 bases, and 18 bases lay in between. CDR3 nucleotide sequence: TGTGCCGGCGAACAGGGATTCGGATATGGCTACACCTTC. This encodes CAGEQGFGYGYTF.

V gene TRBV7-2 combines with J gene TRBJ1-2, with TRBD1 as a possible D gene (5 bases). From germline, CDR1 is SGHTA and CDR2 FQGNSA. Trimming cost V 5 bases and J 4 bases, with 14 bases left between them. This CDR3 is 14 amino acids long. CDR3 amino acids: CASSPWTPFYGYTF. The CDR3 coding sequence is TGTGCCAGCAGCCCTTGGACACCGTTCTATGGCTACACCTTC.

The chain carries TRBV19 and TRBJ1-4; D possibly corresponds to TRBD1 (6 bases). V shed 4 bases and J shed 3 bases, with 9 bases lying between them. This CDR3 contains 14 residues. The germline CDR1 and CDR2 sequences are LNHDA and SQIVND (reference sequence). The CDR3 DNA is TGTGCCAGTAGTAAGGACAGATCTAATGAAAAACTGTTTTTT. Protein product: CASSKDRSNEKLFF. Full variable domain (missing parts from reference TRBV19 and TRBJ1-4): DGGITQSPKYLFRKEGQNVTLSCEQNLNHDAMYWYRQDPGQGLRLIYYSQIVNDFQKGDIAEGYSVSREKKESFPLTVTSAQKNPTAFYLCASSKDRSNEKLFFGSGTQLSVL.